These T cell receptor beta chains were read from a single sample in a study of blood T cell repertoires in COVID-19. TCRdb keeps only in-frame clones here, not all; method: immunoSEQ multiplex PCR. This sample yields about 39,000 clones, of which about 76% are seen a single time; approximately 9% belongs to the top ten. Sequencing was done on a sample of peripheral blood. Receptor source: a man aged 65-85 years with active or convalescent COVID-19. Each CDR3 is given with its conserved first and last residue. Each record gives: V gene, clone size, J gene, D gene, CDR3 protein, CDR3 DNA. The D gene is left open where the match is weak. Clone size, where shown, is once, few, many, or a class for clones that have expanded.

>TRBV6-4|NA|TRBJ2-3|TRBD1
CASSDSDRVENTDTQYF
TGTGCCAGCAGTGACTCGGACAGGGTGGAAAACACAGATACGCAGTATTTT
>TRBV5-1|NA|TRBJ1-2|NA
CASSLAWPGGYTF
TGCGCCAGCAGCTTGGCCTGGCCGGGTGGCTACACCTTC
>TRBV3-1/TRBV3-2|NA|TRBJ1-6|NA
CASSPKYENSPLHF
TGTGCCAGCAGCCCTAAATATGAGAATTCACCCCTCCACTTT
>TRBV3-1/TRBV3-2|NA|TRBJ1-1|NA
CASSPGGRFEAFF
TGTGCCAGCAGCCCCGGGGGACGGTTTGAAGCTTTCTTT
>TRBV27|NA|TRBJ2-1|TRBD1
CASSRRGPEEQFF
TGTGCCAGCAGTCGTAGGGGGCCAGAGGAGCAGTTCTTC
>TRBV6-6|NA|TRBJ1-1|NA
CASSYYQGEAFF
TGTGCCAGCAGTTACTACCAGGGAGAAGCTTTCTTT
>TRBV5-6|few|TRBJ2-7|NA
CASSQDSEQYF
TGTGCCAGCAGCCAAGACAGTGAGCAGTACTTC
>TRBV28|few|TRBJ1-4|NA
CASGSEKLFF
TGTGCCAGCGGGAGTGAAAAACTGTTTTTT
>TRBV2|NA|TRBJ1-6|NA
CASRGSAGLNSPLHF
TGTGCCAGCAGGGGATCCGCAGGGTTAAATTCACCCCTCCACTTT
>TRBV6-5|NA|TRBJ2-2|TRBD2
CASKVSGGNTGELFF
TGTGCCAGCAAGGTCAGCGGGGGAAACACCGGGGAGCTGTTTTTT
>TRBV2|NA|TRBJ2-1|NA
CASSDRYNEQFF
TGTGCCAGCAGTGATCGGTACAATGAGCAGTTCTTC
>TRBV2|NA|TRBJ1-4|NA
CASSRGEKLFF
TGTGCCAGCAGCCGGGGAGAAAAACTGTTTTTT
>TRBV28|NA|TRBJ2-5|TRBD2
CATGGGKETQYF
TGTGCCACTGGGGGGGGAAAAGAGACCCAGTACTTC
>TRBV2|NA|TRBJ1-1|TRBD1
CASSAAGTGGTEAFF
TGTGCCAGCAGTGCCGCCGGGACAGGGGGCACTGAAGCTTTCTTT
>TRBV6-5|NA|TRBJ2-2|NA
CASSPGTFITGELFF
TGTGCCAGCAGTCCCGGGACATTTATCACCGGGGAGCTGTTTTTT
>TRBV6-5|once|TRBJ1-3|TRBD1
CASEQGASGNTIYF
TGTGCCAGTGAACAGGGGGCCTCTGGAAACACCATATATTTT
>TRBV27|NA|TRBJ2-4|NA
CASGEDKNIQYF
TGTGCCAGCGGAGAAGACAAAAACATTCAGTACTTC
>TRBV4-1|NA|TRBJ1-4|TRBD1
CASSQAGTGGEKLFF
TGCGCCAGCAGCCAAGCTGGGACAGGCGGCGAAAAACTGTTTTTT
>TRBV7-2|NA|TRBJ1-3|TRBD1
CASSLGQEWNTIYF
TGTGCCAGCAGCCTGGGACAGGAATGGAACACCATATATTTT
>TRBV5-1|NA|TRBJ2-1|NA
CASSTAVSYNEQFF
TGCGCCAGCAGCACCGCAGTCTCCTACAATGAGCAGTTCTTC
>TRBV24-1|NA|TRBJ2-2|NA
CATSDIPGQKGSGELFF
TGTGCCACCAGTGACATCCCCGGACAGAAGGGATCCGGGGAGCTGTTTTTT
>TRBV2|few|TRBJ1-3|NA
CASRAALWDTIYF
TGTGCCAGCAGGGCGGCCCTGTGGGACACCATATATTTT
>TRBV2|few|TRBJ1-5|NA
CASKGSSGNQPQHF
TGTGCCAGCAAGGGGTCCTCGGGCAATCAGCCCCAGCATTTT
>TRBV6-5|NA|TRBJ1-6|TRBD1
CASRTGVGNSPLHF
TGTGCCAGCAGAACAGGGGTCGGGAATTCACCCCTCCACTTT
>TRBV12-5|NA|TRBJ1-5|NA
CASGTGRNQPQHF
TGTGCTAGTGGGACGGGGAGGAATCAGCCCCAGCATTTT
>TRBV5-6|few|TRBJ2-1|TRBD2
CASTSGLASCNEQFF
TGTGCCAGCACTTCCGGACTAGCGAGTTGCAATGAGCAGTTCTTC
>TRBV7-6|NA|TRBJ2-1|TRBD2
CASSLVGGSVYNEQFF
TGTGCCAGCAGCTTAGTGGGGGGGAGCGTCTACAATGAGCAGTTCTTC
>TRBV6-5|NA|TRBJ2-7|NA
CASSYRGLVEDEQYF
TGTGCCAGCAGTTATAGAGGGTTGGTAGAAGACGAGCAGTACTTC
>TRBV4-1|NA|TRBJ2-2|NA
CASSPLSGELFF
TGCGCCAGCAGCCCTCTATCCGGGGAGCTGTTTTTT
>TRBV20-1|NA|TRBJ2-3|NA
CSASKALGGADTQYF
TGCAGTGCTAGTAAGGCCCTCGGAGGCGCAGATACGCAGTATTTT
>TRBV7-2|NA|TRBJ1-1|NA
CASSAPSGDQAFF
TGTGCCAGCAGCGCCCCCTCGGGGGATCAAGCTTTCTTT
>TRBV6-5|NA|TRBJ2-1|NA
CASSPGGVINEQFF
TGTGCCAGCAGTCCCGGCGGGGTAATTAATGAGCAGTTCTTC
>TRBV20-1|NA|TRBJ1-1|NA
CSASFGGNTEAFF
TGCAGTGCTAGTTTTGGAGGGAACACTGAAGCTTTCTTT
>TRBV9|NA|TRBJ1-4|NA
CASSPTLQTNLFF
TGTGCCAGCAGCCCTACTCTACAGACGAACCTGTTTTTT
>TRBV5-1|once|TRBJ1-3|TRBD1
CASSFLGTGVNTGNTIYF
TGCGCCAGCAGCTTCCTTGGGACAGGGGTAAATACTGGAAACACCATATATTTT
>TRBV6-6|NA|TRBJ2-3|NA
CASSYSVSTDTQYF
TGTGCCAGCAGTTACTCCGTAAGCACAGATACGCAGTATTTT